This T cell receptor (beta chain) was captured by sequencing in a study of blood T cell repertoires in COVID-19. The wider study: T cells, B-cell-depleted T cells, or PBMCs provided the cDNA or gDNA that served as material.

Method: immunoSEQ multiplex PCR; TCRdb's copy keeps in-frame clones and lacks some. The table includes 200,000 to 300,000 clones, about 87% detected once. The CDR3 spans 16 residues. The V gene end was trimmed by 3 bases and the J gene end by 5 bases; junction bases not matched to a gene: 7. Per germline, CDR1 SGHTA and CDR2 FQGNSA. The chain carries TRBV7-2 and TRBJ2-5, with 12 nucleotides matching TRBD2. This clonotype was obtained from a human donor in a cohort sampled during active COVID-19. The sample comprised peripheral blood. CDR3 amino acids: CASSFRSGTSGETQYF. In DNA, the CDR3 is TGTGCCAGCAGCTTTAGATCCGGGACTAGCGGGGAGACCCAGTACTTC.